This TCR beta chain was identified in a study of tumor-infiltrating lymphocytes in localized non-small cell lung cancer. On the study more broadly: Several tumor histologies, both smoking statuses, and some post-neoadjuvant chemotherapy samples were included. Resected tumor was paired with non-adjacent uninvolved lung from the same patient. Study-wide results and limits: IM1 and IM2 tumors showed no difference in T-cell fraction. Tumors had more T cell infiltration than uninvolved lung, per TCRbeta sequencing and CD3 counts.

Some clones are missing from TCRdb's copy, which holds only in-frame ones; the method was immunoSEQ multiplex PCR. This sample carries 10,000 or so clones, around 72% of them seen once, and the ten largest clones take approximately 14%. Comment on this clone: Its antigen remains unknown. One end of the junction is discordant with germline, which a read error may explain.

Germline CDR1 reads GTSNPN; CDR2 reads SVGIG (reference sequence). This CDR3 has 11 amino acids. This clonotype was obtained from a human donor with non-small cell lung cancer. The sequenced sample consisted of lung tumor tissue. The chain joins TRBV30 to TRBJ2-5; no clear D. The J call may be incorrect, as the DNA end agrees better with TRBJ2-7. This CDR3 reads CTCSPGSEQYF. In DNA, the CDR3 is TGTACCTGTTCCCCAGGTTCCGAGCAGTACTTC.